This is a list of T cell receptor beta chains from one sample in a study of blood T cell repertoires in COVID-19. Data came from immunoSEQ multiplex PCR; TCRdb stores just in-frame clones and leaves some out. This sample yields tens of thousands of clones, of which more than 80% are seen a single time; 25% to 30% belongs to the top ten. The sample comprised peripheral blood. The receptors were sampled from a woman of 80 years or more with acute or convalescent COVID-19. Both conserved end residues are part of each CDR3. The D gene is left open where the match is weak. For some rows the clone size is stated as once, few or many, or as a class when expanded; others skip it.

d_call: TRBD2
v_call: TRBV4-2
clone_size: few
j_call: TRBJ2-3
cdr3_nt: TGTGCCAGCAGCCCCCGACTAGCGGAAAGCACAGATACGCAGTATTTT
cdr3_aa: CASSPRLAESTDTQYF

d_call: NA
v_call: TRBV27
clone_size: many
j_call: TRBJ2-3
cdr3_nt: TGTGCCAGCAGCGACAGGTCTAGCACAGATACGCAGTATTTT
cdr3_aa: CASSDRSSTDTQYF

d_call: NA
v_call: TRBV4-3
clone_size: NA
j_call: TRBJ1-6
cdr3_nt: TGCGCCAGCAGCCAAGATAAGACCCGGAGCTCCTATAATTCACCCCTCCACTTT
cdr3_aa: CASSQDKTRSSYNSPLHF

d_call: NA
v_call: TRBV5-5
clone_size: NA
j_call: TRBJ1-2
cdr3_nt: TGTGCCAGCAGCTTGGGGGCGACAGGCTTCTATGGCTACACCTTC
cdr3_aa: CASSLGATGFYGYTF

d_call: TRBD2
v_call: TRBV18
clone_size: NA
j_call: TRBJ2-1
cdr3_nt: TGTGCCAGCTCACCAGGCCTAGCGGGATCCCACAATGAGCAGTTCTTC
cdr3_aa: CASSPGLAGSHNEQFF

d_call: NA
v_call: TRBV20-1
clone_size: NA
j_call: TRBJ2-5
cdr3_nt: TGCAGTGCTAGACAGGGCGAGACCCAGTACTTC
cdr3_aa: CSARQGETQYF

d_call: NA
v_call: TRBV5-6
clone_size: many
j_call: TRBJ2-7
cdr3_nt: TGTGCCAGCAGCTTGGACAGGGTTGTTTACGAGCAGTACTTC
cdr3_aa: CASSLDRVVYEQYF

d_call: TRBD2
v_call: TRBV10-3
clone_size: NA
j_call: TRBJ2-7
cdr3_nt: TGTGCCATCAGTGAGTCGACGCTACGGACTAGCTTCGAGCAGTACTTC
cdr3_aa: CAISESTLRTSFEQYF

d_call: TRBD2
v_call: TRBV20-1
clone_size: NA
j_call: TRBJ2-3
cdr3_nt: TGCAGTGCTAGTGTTGCGGGAGTCGGTGATACGCAGTATTTT
cdr3_aa: CSASVAGVGDTQYF

d_call: TRBD1
v_call: TRBV28
clone_size: NA
j_call: TRBJ1-4
cdr3_nt: TGTGCCAGCAGTTCGCAGGGGGCGGCTAATGAAAAACTGTTTTTT
cdr3_aa: CASSSQGAANEKLFF

d_call: NA
v_call: TRBV27
clone_size: NA
j_call: TRBJ2-2
cdr3_nt: TGTGCCAGCAGTCCCGACAGGAACACCGGGGAGCTGTTTTTT
cdr3_aa: CASSPDRNTGELFF

d_call: NA
v_call: TRBV4-1
clone_size: NA
j_call: TRBJ2-1
cdr3_nt: TGCGCCAGCAGCCAGGATTTGACGGGAAGGAACAATGAGCAGTTCTTC
cdr3_aa: CASSQDLTGRNNEQFF

d_call: NA
v_call: TRBV7-2
clone_size: NA
j_call: TRBJ2-7
cdr3_nt: TGTGCCAGCAGCTTAGGGGTCGAGGACGAGCAGTACTTC
cdr3_aa: CASSLGVEDEQYF

d_call: TRBD1
v_call: TRBV28
clone_size: NA
j_call: TRBJ2-5
cdr3_nt: TGTGCCAGCAGTTCCGGACAGGTCCAAGAGACCCAGTACTTC
cdr3_aa: CASSSGQVQETQYF

d_call: NA
v_call: TRBV12-5
clone_size: few
j_call: TRBJ2-1
cdr3_nt: TGTGCTAGTGGGAAGGGACACGACTACAATGAGCAGTTCTTC
cdr3_aa: CASGKGHDYNEQFF

d_call: NA
v_call: TRBV5-5
clone_size: NA
j_call: TRBJ1-2
cdr3_nt: TGTGCCAGCAGCTTGACCAGTCGCGGGGGCTACACCTTC
cdr3_aa: CASSLTSRGGYTF

d_call: NA
v_call: TRBV24-1
clone_size: NA
j_call: TRBJ2-5
cdr3_nt: TGTGCCACCAGTGATTTGGAGGGACAACTGGAGACCCAGTACTTC
cdr3_aa: CATSDLEGQLETQYF

d_call: TRBD1
v_call: TRBV5-1
clone_size: NA
j_call: TRBJ2-5
cdr3_nt: TGCGCCAGCAGCTGGGGGACAGGGGGCGGAGAGACCCAGTACTTC
cdr3_aa: CASSWGTGGGETQYF